The 28 T cell receptor beta chains given below trace back to one sample, sequenced in a study of cytomegalovirus exposure and HLA in healthy donors. Primers included in the PCR were 60 Vbeta and 13 Jbeta primers. The protocol was immunoSEQ multiplex PCR, while the TCRdb copy is restricted to in-frame clones and leaves out a portion. This table holds around 120,000 clones, roughly four fifths found once. The sample comprised PBMCs. The receptor set was obtained from a male donor in good health and CMV-seropositive.

The chain carries TRBV30 and TRBJ2-7, with a weak D call TRBD2 (6 bases). The germline V gene encodes CDR1 GTSNPN and CDR2 SVGIG (reference sequence). V lost 0 bases and J lost 5, with 20 bases in between. The CDR3 spans 16 residues. The CDR3 nucleotides are TGTGCCTGGAGTGTAAAAGGCTGGACTACCGTCCACGAGCAGTACTTC. Amino acids: CAWSVKGWTTVHEQYF.

This clone has just a few counts. The chain links TRBV11-3 to TRBJ1-1; TRBD1 agrees at 9 bases. J was trimmed by 5 bases and V by 5 bases; bases with no gene match: 3. CDR3 length equals 13 residues. Per the germline V gene, CDR1 is SGHNT and CDR2 is YENEEA. DNA for the CDR3: TGTGCCAGCAGCCTTGACAGGGGGACTGAAGCTTTCTTT. It specifies CASSLDRGTEAFF.

The rearrangement links TRBV5-6 to TRBJ1-5, with a weak D call TRBD1 (5 bases). The germline CDR1 and CDR2 sequences are SGHDT and YYEEEE. This CDR3 region has 14 residues. Trimming pared 4 bases from V and 7 bases from J, leaving 15 bases between. The CDR3 loop reads CASSTRVIPQPQHF. CDR3 nucleotides: TGTGCCAGCAGCACCAGGGTTATTCCCCAGCCCCAGCATTTT.

This clone was detected only once. A read error is likely, as this CDR3 ends without the conserved phenylalanine or tryptophan. The limits of the CDR3 on the DNA are not certain, so only TCRdb's listed CDR3 is given. The chain carries TRBV18 and TRBJ2-4; the tabulated D call, TRBD2, remains unverified against the DNA. CDR1 KGHSH and CDR2 LQKENI come from the germline V gene. Ends included, the CDR3 has 12 residues. CDR3 sequence: CASSPIWVQRYP.

This clone has a handful of counts. V and J are TRBV7-9 and TRBJ2-7, with TRBD2 as a possible D gene (5 bases). Germline CDR1 and CDR2: SEHNR and FQNEAQ (reference sequence). V dropped 1 base and J dropped 5 bases, with 9 bases sitting between them. CDR3 length equals 13 residues. The CDR3 sequence is CASSLVGVNEQYF. The CDR3 coding sequence is TGTGCCAGCAGCTTAGTGGGAGTCAACGAGCAGTACTTC. The full variable domain, rest sourced from reference TRBV7-9 and TRBJ2-7, is DTGVSQNPRHKITKRGQNVTFRCDPISEHNRLYWYRQTLGQGPEFLTYFQNEAQLEKSRLLSDRFSAERPKGSFSTLEIQRTEQGDSAMYLCASSLVGVNEQYFGPGTRLTVT.

The chain uses TRBV5-1 and TRBJ2-5, with a tentative D call TRBD2 (6 bases). The CDR3 has 15 residues. V dropped 0 bases and J dropped 0 bases, with 9 bases sitting between them. Looked up from germline, CDR1 is SGHRS and CDR2 is YFSETQ. The CDR3 DNA is TGCGCCAGCAGCTTGGAGCGGGCCTACCAAGAGACCCAGTACTTC. Translated, it gives CASSLERAYQETQYF.

The sample holds a few counts of this clone. This chain uses TRBV10-3 with TRBJ2-7; 11 bases fit TRBD2. Germline V gene data show CDR1 as ENHRY and CDR2 as SYGVKD. Trimming cost V 6 bases and J 5 bases; bases outside gene matches: 3. This CDR3 is built from 13 residues. CDR3 DNA: TGTGCCATCAGCCGACTAGCGGGAAACGAGCAGTACTTC. The encoded protein is CAISRLAGNEQYF.

The chain uses TRBV30 and TRBJ2-5; 7 bases map to TRBD1. Germline CDR1 is GTSNPN and CDR2 is SVGIG (reference sequence). This CDR3 has 15 residues. With V trimmed by 0 bases and J by 1 base, 5 bases remained unmatched. CDR3 coding DNA: TGTGCCTGGAGTGTAGGGCCAGGGGGCCAAGAGACCCAGTACTTC. Translation: CAWSVGPGGQETQYF.

This clone was found once. The chain uses TRBV6-4 and TRBJ1-2, with 11 nucleotides matching TRBD1. Germline V CDR1 and CDR2: MRHNA, SNTAGT. The CDR3 covers 14 residues. V dropped 9 bases and J dropped 4; count of bases not matched to a gene: 7. CDR3 bases: TGTGCCAGGGGCGGGGACAGGGGGATCTATGGCTACACCTTC. It specifies CARGGDRGIYGYTF.

The rearrangement joins TRBV5-8 to TRBJ2-7; D uncertain. Trimming stripped 0 bases from V and 0 bases from J, with 10 bases between. CDR3 size: 15 residues. Germline values: CDR1 SGHTS, CDR2 YDEGEE. The CDR3 protein is CASSLGQSNSYEQYF. The CDR3 DNA follows: TGTGCCAGCAGCTTGGGGCAGTCGAACTCCTACGAGCAGTACTTC.

The chain is built from TRBV28 and TRBJ1-2, with 10 nucleotides matching TRBD1. CDR1 and CDR2 (germline): MDHEN, SYDVKM. V shed 4 bases, J shed 4 bases, and the junction held 3 bases outside the gene matches. The CDR3 loop spans 14 amino acids. CDR3 DNA: TGTGCCAGCAGTTGGGGACAGGGGCCCTATGGCTACACCTTC. Translated: CASSWGQGPYGYTF.

The V call is TRBV19, the J call TRBJ1-1, with TRBD1 identical over 10 bases. Trimming cost V 6 bases and J 4 bases; bases outside gene matches: 8. CDR3 length equals 15 residues. Germline CDR1 and CDR2: LNHDA and SQIVND (reference sequence). CDR3 DNA: TGTGCCAGTAGCTCCCGGGACAGGGGACCCACTGAAGCTTTCTTT. Translating gives CASSSRDRGPTEAFF.

The chain is built from TRBV7-9 and TRBJ1-2; 9 positions match TRBD1. The CDR3 runs 13 residues. Looked up from germline, CDR1 is SEHNR and CDR2 is FQNEAQ (reference sequence). V was pared by 1 base and J by 13 bases, with 7 bases of the junction left unmatched. In DNA form, the CDR3 reads TGTGCCAGCAGCTTAGGAGGGGGGACAGGGTGCACCTTC. Encoded protein: CASSLGGGTGCTF.

This clone was seen a handful of times. This chain joins TRBV5-1 and TRBJ2-7; 8 bases fit TRBD2. V lost 4 bases to trimming and J lost 6 bases; unmatched junction nucleotides: 15. CDR3 length equals 16 residues. Per the germline V gene, CDR1 is SGHRS and CDR2 is YFSETQ. The CDR3 loop is CASSQDGAGRAGEQYF. CDR3 sequence (DNA): TGCGCCAGCAGCCAAGATGGAGCCGGGAGGGCCGGCGAGCAGTACTTC.

The gene calls are TRBV13 and TRBJ2-3; 7 nucleotides match TRBD2. Germline trimming cut 5 bases from V and 3 bases from J; bases unmatched to any gene: 11. The CDR3 has 16 residues. CDR1 and CDR2 (germline): PRHDT, FYEKMQ (reference sequence). The CDR3 loop reads CASSPSGLGGTDTQYF. CDR3 nucleotide sequence: TGTGCCAGCAGCCCCAGCGGACTAGGCGGGACAGATACGCAGTATTTT.

This clone was observed a few times. The V gene is TRBV7-2, the J gene TRBJ2-1, with 7 bases fitting TRBD2. V was clipped by 6 bases and J by 15 bases; unmatched bases: 14. The CDR3 is 13 amino acids. Germline V gene lookup returns CDR1 SGHTA and CDR2 FQGNSA. The CDR3 here is CASSATSPVYTFF. CDR3 DNA sequence: TGTGCCAGCAGTGCGACTAGCCCCGTCTATACGTTCTTC.

The CDR3, as DNA: TGTGCCAGCAGTTCCAACCGGGGGTACAAGCAGTACTTC. Protein product: CASSSNRGYKQYF. The genes are TRBV27 and TRBJ2-7, with D maybe TRBD2 (6 bases). Trimming took off 4 bases at V and 8 bases at J, with 15 bases between the two ends. The CDR3 totals 13 residues. Germline loops: CDR1 MNHEY, CDR2 SMNVEV (reference sequence).

The V gene is TRBV30, the J gene TRBJ2-7, with a weak D call TRBD2 (6 bases). CDR3 length: 16 residues. CDR1 and CDR2 (germline): GTSNPN, SVGIG (reference sequence). The ends were cut back, 1 base at V and 0 bases at J, with 16 bases in the middle. This CDR3 is CAWSGGAGPLSYEQYF. The CDR3 DNA reads TGTGCCTGGAGTGGGGGTGCGGGGCCCCTCTCCTACGAGCAGTACTTC.

The V call is TRBV27, the J call TRBJ1-5; 7 bases line up with TRBD1. The CDR3 consists of 14 residues. Germline V CDR1 and CDR2: MNHEY, SMNVEV (reference sequence). With V trimmed by 2 bases and J by 4 bases, 2 bases remained unmatched. CDR3 bases: TGTGCCAGCAGTTTAGGGACAGAGAATCAGCCCCAGCATTTT. Residues: CASSLGTENQPQHF.

The chain recombines TRBV7-2 with TRBJ1-1; unclear D gene. The V gene's germline CDR1 is SGHTA and CDR2 FQGNSA. The V end lost 5 bases, the J end lost 1 base, and 11 bases lay between the germline ends. The CDR3 loop spans 14 amino acids. CDR3: CASSPSLANTEAFF. CDR3 in DNA: TGTGCCAGCAGCCCATCTCTGGCGAACACTGAAGCTTTCTTT.

CDR3 amino acids: CASSRYRVSQPQHF. The CDR3 region has the DNA TGTGCCAGTAGTCGGTACAGGGTTAGTCAGCCCCAGCATTTT. The genes are TRBV19 and TRBJ1-5; weak D call: TRBD1 (6 bases). The germline CDR1 and CDR2 sequences are LNHDA and SQIVND (reference sequence). Trimming removed 5 bases from V and 6 bases from J, with 14 bases in between. The CDR3 loop spans 14 amino acids. Full variable domain (missing parts from reference TRBV19 and TRBJ1-5): DGGITQSPKYLFRKEGQNVTLSCEQNLNHDAMYWYRQDPGQGLRLIYYSQIVNDFQKGDIAEGYSVSREKKESFPLTVTSAQKNPTAFYLCASSRYRVSQPQHFGDGTRLSIL.

V gene TRBV27 combines with J gene TRBJ1-1; D call uncertain. CDR1 and CDR2 from the germline V gene are MNHEY and SMNVEV (reference sequence). Trimming cost V 5 bases and J 4 bases, with 14 bases left between them. This CDR3 is 14 amino acids long. This CDR3 is CASSPTLGATEAFF. The CDR3 DNA reads TGTGCCAGCAGTCCAACCCTAGGAGCCACTGAAGCTTTCTTT.

The chain employs TRBV7-8 and TRBJ2-1; 8 bases are shared with TRBD1. J gave up 7 bases and V 5 bases, and 7 bases lay outside the gene matches. The CDR3 consists of 14 residues. The germline CDR1 and CDR2 sequences are SGHVS and FQNEAQ. CDR3 amino acids: CASSLPGGGNEQFF. The CDR3 DNA sequence: TGTGCCAGCAGCCTCCCAGGGGGCGGGAATGAGCAGTTCTTC. The whole variable domain, filled in from reference TRBV7-8 and TRBJ2-1, reads GAGVSQSPRYKVAKRGQDVALRCDPISGHVSLFWYQQALGQGPEFLTYFQNEAQLDKSGLPSDRFFAERPEGSVSTLKIQRTQQEDSAVYLCASSLPGGGNEQFFGPGTRLTVL.

The CDR3 DNA follows: TGTGCCAGTAGTATAGCCACTAGCGGCACCTACGAGCAGTACTTC. Residues: CASSIATSGTYEQYF. The chain links TRBV19 to TRBJ2-7, with 8 bases lining up with TRBD2. J gave up 2 bases and V 1 base, and 4 bases lay outside the gene matches. This CDR3 is built from 15 residues. Germline CDR1 reads LNHDA; CDR2 reads SQIVND (reference sequence).

V usage is TRBV2 and J usage is TRBJ1-4, with 7 positions matching TRBD1. V gave up 6 bases and J gave up 5 bases; unmatched junction bases: 9. The germline V gene has CDR1 SNHLY and CDR2 FYNNEI. This CDR3 contains 15 residues. This chain's CDR3 is CASRPDRTNNEKLFF. CDR3 coding DNA: TGTGCCAGCAGACCGGACAGGACGAACAATGAAAAACTGTTTTTT.

The genes are TRBV21-1 and TRBJ1-2; the table's D call of TRBD1 was not tested on the DNA. TRBV21-1 corresponds to a pseudogene. The CDR3 loop spans 14 amino acids. CDR3 sequence reads: CASRPGQGEGGYTF. The CDR3 DNA reads as TGTGCCAGCAGACCGGGACAGGGGGAGGGTGGCTACACCTTC.

This clone was recorded only once. The chain links TRBV5-1 to TRBJ1-2; tentatively, D is TRBD1 (5 bases). Deletions cut 3 bases from V and 4 bases from J, with 7 bases between. CDR1 is SGHRS and CDR2 is YFSETQ in the germline V gene. This CDR3 contains 12 residues. The CDR3 is CASSSTVYGYTF. The CDR3 DNA follows: TGCGCCAGCAGCTCGACAGTCTATGGCTACACCTTC. The variable domain in full, completed from reference TRBV5-1 and TRBJ1-2, reads KAGVTQTPRYLIKTRGQQVTLSCSPISGHRSVSWYQQTPGQGLQFLFEYFSETQRNKGNFPGRFSGRQFSNSRSEMNVSTLELGDSALYLCASSSTVYGYTFGSGTRLTVV.

This sequence joins TRBV7-2 and TRBJ1-3; 7 bases line up with TRBD1. Germline CDR1 reads SGHTA; CDR2 reads FQGNSA. J lost 3 bases, V lost 1 base, and 3 bases had no gene match. The CDR3 is made up of 15 amino acids. CDR3 amino acids: CASSLVGGNGNTIYF. The CDR3 coding sequence is TGTGCCAGCAGCTTAGTAGGGGGCAATGGAAACACCATATATTTT.